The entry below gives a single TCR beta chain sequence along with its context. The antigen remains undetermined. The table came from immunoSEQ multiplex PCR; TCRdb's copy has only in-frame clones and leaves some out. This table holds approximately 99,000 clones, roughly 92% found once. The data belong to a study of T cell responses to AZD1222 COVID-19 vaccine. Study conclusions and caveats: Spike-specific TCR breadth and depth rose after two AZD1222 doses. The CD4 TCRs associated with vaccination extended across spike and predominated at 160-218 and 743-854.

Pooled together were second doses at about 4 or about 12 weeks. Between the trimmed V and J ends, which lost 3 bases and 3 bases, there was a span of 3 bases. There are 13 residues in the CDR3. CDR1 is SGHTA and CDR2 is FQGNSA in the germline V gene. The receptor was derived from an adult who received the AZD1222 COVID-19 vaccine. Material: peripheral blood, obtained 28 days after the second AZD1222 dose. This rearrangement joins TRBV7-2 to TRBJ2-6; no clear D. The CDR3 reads CASSLGGANVLTF. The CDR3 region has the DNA TGTGCCAGCAGCTTGGGTGGGGCCAACGTCCTGACTTTC.